This TCR beta chain was recovered during a study of tumor-infiltrating lymphocytes in localized non-small cell lung cancer. Study-level background: Each patient gave resected tumor and non-adjacent uninvolved lung tissue.

Germline CDR1 reads MDHEN; CDR2 reads SYDVKM. The CDR3 length is 14 residues. V was pared by 5 bases and J by 0 bases, with 8 bases between. This clone has just a few counts. TCRdb keeps only in-frame clones here, not all; method: immunoSEQ multiplex PCR. Among fewer than 15,000 clones listed, roughly 72% were seen once. The chain couples TRBV28 to TRBJ1-3; D gene uncertain. This clonotype originated in a human donor with non-small cell lung cancer. The source material was uninvolved lung tissue not adjacent to the tumor. The CDR3 loop is CASSPARSGNTIYF. The CDR3, as DNA: TGTGCCAGCAGTCCGGCTCGCTCTGGAAACACCATATATTTT.